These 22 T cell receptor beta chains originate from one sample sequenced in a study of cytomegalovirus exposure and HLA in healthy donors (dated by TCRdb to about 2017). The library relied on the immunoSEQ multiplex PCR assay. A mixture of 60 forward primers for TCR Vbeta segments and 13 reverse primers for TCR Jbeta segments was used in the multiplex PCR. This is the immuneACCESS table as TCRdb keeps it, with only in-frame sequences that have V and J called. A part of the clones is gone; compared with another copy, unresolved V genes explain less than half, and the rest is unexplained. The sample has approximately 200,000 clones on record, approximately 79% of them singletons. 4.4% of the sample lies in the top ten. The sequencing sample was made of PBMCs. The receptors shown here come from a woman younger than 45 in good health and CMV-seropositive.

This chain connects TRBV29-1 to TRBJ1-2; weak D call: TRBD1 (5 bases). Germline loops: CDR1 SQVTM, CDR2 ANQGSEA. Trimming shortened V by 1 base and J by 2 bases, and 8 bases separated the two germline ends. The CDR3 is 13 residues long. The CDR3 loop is CSVEGGWNYGYTF. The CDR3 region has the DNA TGCAGCGTTGAAGGGGGCTGGAACTATGGCTACACCTTC.

CDR3 sequence (DNA): TGTGCCAGCAGCTCACAGGGGGGAACTAATGAAAAACTGTTTTTT. Encoded protein: CASSSQGGTNEKLFF. This sequence joins TRBV5-4 and TRBJ1-4; 8 nucleotides agree with TRBD1. The CDR3 runs 15 residues. The V segment lost 3 bases and the J segment 1 base; nucleotides outside the gene matches: 2. The germline CDR1 and CDR2 sequences are SGHNT and YYREEE (reference sequence).

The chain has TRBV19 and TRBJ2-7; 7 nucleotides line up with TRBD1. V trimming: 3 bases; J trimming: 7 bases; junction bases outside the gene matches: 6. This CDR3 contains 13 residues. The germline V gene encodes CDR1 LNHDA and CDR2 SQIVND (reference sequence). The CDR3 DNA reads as TGTGCCAGTAGTATGACAGGGTTGGGAGAGCAGTACTTC. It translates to CASSMTGLGEQYF.

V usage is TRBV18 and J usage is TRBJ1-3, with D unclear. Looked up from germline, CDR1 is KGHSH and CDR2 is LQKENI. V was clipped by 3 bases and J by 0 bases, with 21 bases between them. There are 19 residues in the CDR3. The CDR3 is CASSPPRSGDSPSGNTIYF. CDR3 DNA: TGTGCCAGCTCACCCCCACGTAGCGGCGACTCCCCCTCTGGAAACACCATATATTTT.

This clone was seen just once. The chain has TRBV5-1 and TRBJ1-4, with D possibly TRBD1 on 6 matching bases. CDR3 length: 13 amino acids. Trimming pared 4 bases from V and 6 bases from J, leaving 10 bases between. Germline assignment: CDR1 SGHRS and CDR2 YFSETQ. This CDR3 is CASSTSGDEKLFF. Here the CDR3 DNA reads TGCGCCAGCAGCACCTCAGGGGATGAAAAACTGTTTTTT.

The CDR3 loop reads CASSGGEPSYNEQFF. CDR3 nucleotide sequence: TGTGCCAGCAGCGGCGGGGAACCCTCCTACAATGAGCAGTTCTTC. The V gene is TRBV5-8, the J gene TRBJ2-1; possibly TRBD2 for D (6 bases). The germline V gene has CDR1 SGHTS and CDR2 YDEGEE. The CDR3 spans 15 residues. Trimming took off 4 bases at V and 0 bases at J, with 11 bases between the two ends. The whole variable domain, filled in from reference TRBV5-8 and TRBJ2-1, reads EAGVTQSPTHLIKTRGQQATLRCSPISGHTSVYWYQQALGLGLQFLLWYDEGEERNRGNFPPRFSGRQFPNYSSELNVNALELEDSALYLCASSGGEPSYNEQFFGPGTRLTVL.

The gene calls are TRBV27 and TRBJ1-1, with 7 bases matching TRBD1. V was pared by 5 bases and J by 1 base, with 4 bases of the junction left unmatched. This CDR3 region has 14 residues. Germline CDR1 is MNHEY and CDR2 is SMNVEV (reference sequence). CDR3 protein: CASSQRQGNTEAFF. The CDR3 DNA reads TGTGCCAGCAGTCAACGACAGGGGAACACTGAAGCTTTCTTT.

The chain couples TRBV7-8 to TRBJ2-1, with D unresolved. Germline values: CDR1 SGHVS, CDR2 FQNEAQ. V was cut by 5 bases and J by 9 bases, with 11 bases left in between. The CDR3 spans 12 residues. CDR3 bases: TGTGCCAGCAGCCCCGGTCGGAGTGAGCAGTTCTTC. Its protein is CASSPGRSEQFF.

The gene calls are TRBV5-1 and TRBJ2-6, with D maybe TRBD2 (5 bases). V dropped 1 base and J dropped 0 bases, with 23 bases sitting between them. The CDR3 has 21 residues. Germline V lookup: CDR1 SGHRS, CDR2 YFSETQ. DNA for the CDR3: TGCGCCAGCAGCTTGTCCATTGAGATGGACTTCTTCTCCTCTGGGGCCAACGTCCTGACTTTC. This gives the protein CASSLSIEMDFFSSGANVLTF.

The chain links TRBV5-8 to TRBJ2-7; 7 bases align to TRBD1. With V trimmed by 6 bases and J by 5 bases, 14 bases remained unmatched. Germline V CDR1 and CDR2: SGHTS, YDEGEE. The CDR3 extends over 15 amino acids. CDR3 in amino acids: CASTYNDYRGDEQYF. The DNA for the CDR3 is TGTGCCAGCACTTACAACGATTACAGGGGCGACGAGCAGTACTTC.

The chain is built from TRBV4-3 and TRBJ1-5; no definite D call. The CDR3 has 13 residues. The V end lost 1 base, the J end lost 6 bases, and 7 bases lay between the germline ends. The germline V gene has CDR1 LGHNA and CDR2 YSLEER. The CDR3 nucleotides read TGCGCCAGCAGCCAAGCGGCGGGTCAGCCCCAGCATTTT. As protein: CASSQAAGQPQHF.

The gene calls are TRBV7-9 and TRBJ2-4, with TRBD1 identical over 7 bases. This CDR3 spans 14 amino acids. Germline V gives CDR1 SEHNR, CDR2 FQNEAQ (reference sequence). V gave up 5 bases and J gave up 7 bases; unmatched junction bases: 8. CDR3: CASSPRQGDNIQYF. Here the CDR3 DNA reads TGTGCCAGCAGCCCCCGACAGGGCGATAACATTCAGTACTTC.

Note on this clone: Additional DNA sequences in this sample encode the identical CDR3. The CDR3 is CASSLFSGGETQYF. As DNA, the CDR3 is TGTGCCAGCAGCTTATTCTCGGGGGGGGAGACCCAGTACTTC. The chain employs TRBV7-9 and TRBJ2-5; 8 nucleotides match TRBD2. There are 14 residues in the CDR3. The trim removed 2 bases at V and 5 bases at J, leaving 4 bases unmatched. Germline lookup yields CDR1 SEHNR and CDR2 FQNEAQ (reference sequence). The whole variable domain, remainder taken from reference TRBV7-9 and TRBJ2-5, is DTGVSQNPRHKITKRGQNVTFRCDPISEHNRLYWYRQTLGQGPEFLTYFQNEAQLEKSRLLSDRFSAERPKGSFSTLEIQRTEQGDSAMYLCASSLFSGGETQYFGPGTRLLVL.

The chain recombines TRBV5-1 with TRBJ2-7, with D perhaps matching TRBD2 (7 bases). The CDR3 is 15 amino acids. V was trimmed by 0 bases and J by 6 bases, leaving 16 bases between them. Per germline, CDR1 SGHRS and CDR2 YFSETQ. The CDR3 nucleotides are TGCGCCAGCAGCTTGGAGGGAGGGGGTAACGGCGAGCAGTACTTC. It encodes CASSLEGGGNGEQYF.

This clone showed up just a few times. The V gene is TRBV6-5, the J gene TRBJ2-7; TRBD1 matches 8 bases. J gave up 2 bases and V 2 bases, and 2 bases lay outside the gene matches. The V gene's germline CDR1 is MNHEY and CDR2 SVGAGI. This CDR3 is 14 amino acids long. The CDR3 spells CASSYDRGPYEQYF. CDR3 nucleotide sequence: TGTGCCAGCAGTTACGACAGGGGCCCCTACGAGCAGTACTTC.

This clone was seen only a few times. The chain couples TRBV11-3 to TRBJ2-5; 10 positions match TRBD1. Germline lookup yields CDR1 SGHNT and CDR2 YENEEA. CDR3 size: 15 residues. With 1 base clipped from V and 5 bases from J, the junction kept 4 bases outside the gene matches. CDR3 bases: TGTGCCAGCAGCTTAGGACAGGGGGCGTGGGAGACCCAGTACTTC. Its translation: CASSLGQGAWETQYF.

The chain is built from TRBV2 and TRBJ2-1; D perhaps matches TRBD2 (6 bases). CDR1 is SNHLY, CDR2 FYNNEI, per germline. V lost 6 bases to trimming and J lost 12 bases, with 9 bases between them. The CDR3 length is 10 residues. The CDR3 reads CASSGTAQFF. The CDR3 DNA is TGTGCCAGCAGCGGGACTGCGCAGTTCTTC.

The CDR3, as DNA: TGCGCCAGCAGTGAAACCCCGGGCTCCTACGAGCAGTACTTC. The encoded protein is CASSETPGSYEQYF. This chain connects TRBV10-1 to TRBJ2-7; D unresolved. CDR3 length: 14 residues. CDR1 is WNHNN and CDR2 is SYGVQD in the germline V gene (reference sequence). V lost 3 bases, J lost 0 bases, and 9 bases lay in between.

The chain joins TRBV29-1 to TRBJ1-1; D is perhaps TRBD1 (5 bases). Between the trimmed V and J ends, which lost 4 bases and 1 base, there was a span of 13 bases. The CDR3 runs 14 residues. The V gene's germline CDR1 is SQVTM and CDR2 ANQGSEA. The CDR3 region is CSVGQYITNTEAFF. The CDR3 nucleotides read TGCAGCGTTGGACAGTATATCACGAACACTGAAGCTTTCTTT.

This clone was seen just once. DNA of the CDR3: TGTGCCAGCAGCCCCAGAGGGACAGGGGCCTACGAGCAGTACTTC. It yields the protein CASSPRGTGAYEQYF. The V and J genes are TRBV11-3 and TRBJ2-7; TRBD1 matches at 10 bases. Per germline, CDR1 SGHNT and CDR2 YENEEA. V shed 5 bases and J 2 bases; nucleotides not matched to a gene: 6. CDR3 length: 15 amino acids.

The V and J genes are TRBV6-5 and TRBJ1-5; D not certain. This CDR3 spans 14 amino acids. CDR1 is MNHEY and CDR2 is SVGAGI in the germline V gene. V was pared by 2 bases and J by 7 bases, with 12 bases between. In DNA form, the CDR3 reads TGTGCCAGCAGTTACGAGGCAGAAGGCCAGCCCCAGCATTTT. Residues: CASSYEAEGQPQHF.

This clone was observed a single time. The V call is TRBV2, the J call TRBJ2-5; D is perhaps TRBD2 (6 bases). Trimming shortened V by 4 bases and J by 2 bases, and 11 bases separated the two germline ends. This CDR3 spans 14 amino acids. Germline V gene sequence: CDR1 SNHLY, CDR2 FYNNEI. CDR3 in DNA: TGTGCCAGCAGTGGGGGACTGGGGCAAGAGACCCAGTACTTC. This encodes CASSGGLGQETQYF.